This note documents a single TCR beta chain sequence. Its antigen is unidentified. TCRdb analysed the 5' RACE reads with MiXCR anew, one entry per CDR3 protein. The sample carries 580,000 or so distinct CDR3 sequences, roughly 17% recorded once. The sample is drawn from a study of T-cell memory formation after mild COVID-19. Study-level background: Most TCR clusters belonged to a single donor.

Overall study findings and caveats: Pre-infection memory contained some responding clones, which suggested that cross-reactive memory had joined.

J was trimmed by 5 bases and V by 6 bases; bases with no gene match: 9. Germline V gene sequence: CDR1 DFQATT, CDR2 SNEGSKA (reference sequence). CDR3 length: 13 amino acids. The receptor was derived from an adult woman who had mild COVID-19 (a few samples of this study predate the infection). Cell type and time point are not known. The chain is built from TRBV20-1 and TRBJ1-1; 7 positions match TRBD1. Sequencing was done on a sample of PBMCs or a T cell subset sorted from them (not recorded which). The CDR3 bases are TGCAGTGCGAGCGATACAGGGGAAACTGAAGCTTTCTTT. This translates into CSASDTGETEAFF.